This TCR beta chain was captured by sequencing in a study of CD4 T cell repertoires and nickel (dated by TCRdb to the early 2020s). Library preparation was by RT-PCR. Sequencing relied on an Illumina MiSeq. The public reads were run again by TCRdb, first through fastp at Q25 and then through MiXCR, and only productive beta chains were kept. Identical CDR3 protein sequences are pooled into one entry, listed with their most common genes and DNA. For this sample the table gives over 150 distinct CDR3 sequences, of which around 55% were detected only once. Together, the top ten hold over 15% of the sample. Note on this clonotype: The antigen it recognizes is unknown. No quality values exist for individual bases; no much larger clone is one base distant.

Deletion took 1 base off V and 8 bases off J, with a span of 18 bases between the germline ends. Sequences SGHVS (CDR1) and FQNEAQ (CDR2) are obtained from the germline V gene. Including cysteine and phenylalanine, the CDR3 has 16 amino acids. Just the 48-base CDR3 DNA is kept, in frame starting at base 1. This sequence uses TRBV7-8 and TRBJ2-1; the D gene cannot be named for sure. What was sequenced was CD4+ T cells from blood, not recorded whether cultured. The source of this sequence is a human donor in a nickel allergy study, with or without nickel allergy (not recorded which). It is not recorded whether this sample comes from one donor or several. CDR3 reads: CASSLGLVLSSDEQFF. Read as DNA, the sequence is TGTGCCAGCAGCTTAGGGCTAGTTCTATCCTCCGATGAGCAGTTCTTC.